The next 24 T cell receptor beta chains were all read from a single sample in a study of blood T cell repertoires in COVID-19. The assay was immunoSEQ multiplex PCR, and TCRdb's table has in-frame clones only and misses some. Of 240,000 or so clones in the sample, 86% were seen once. What was sequenced was peripheral blood. The receptors here all came from a young woman who had recovered from COVID-19.

V usage is TRBV6-1 and J usage is TRBJ2-1; D ambiguous. Deletions cut 4 bases from V and 3 bases from J, with 19 bases between. The CDR3 spans 17 residues. CDR1 MNHNS and CDR2 SASEGT come from the germline V gene. CDR3 nucleotides: TGTGCCAGCAGTGTCCACCCTCCCCCACCACACTACAATGAGCAGTTCTTC. This sequence encodes CASSVHPPPPHYNEQFF.

The chain links TRBV6-5 to TRBJ2-3; 12 bases match TRBD2. The CDR3 is 14 residues long. J lost 6 bases, V lost 4 bases, and 2 bases had no gene match. Germline V CDR1 and CDR2: MNHEY, SVGAGI. CDR3 nucleotide sequence: TGTGCCAGCAGTTCTAGCGGGGGGGCGGATACGCAGTATTTT. Residues: CASSSSGGADTQYF.

The V gene is TRBV18, the J gene TRBJ1-6; possibly TRBD1 for D (5 bases). Germline CDR1 reads KGHSH; CDR2 reads LQKENI. The CDR3 runs 14 residues. V was cut by 5 bases and J by 9 bases, with 14 bases left in between. The CDR3 loop is CASSFRQTLSPLHF. CDR3 in DNA: TGTGCCAGCTCATTCCGACAGACACTTTCACCCCTCCACTTT.

The CDR3 DNA follows: TGTGCCAGCAGCCAATCACCCCGGACACGTAACAATGAGCAGTTCTTC. This gives the protein CASSQSPRTRNNEQFF. This chain uses TRBV3-1 (or the pseudogene TRBV3-2) with TRBJ2-1; a weak D match, TRBD1 (5 bases). CDR3 length: 16 residues. Germline CDR1 is LGHDT and CDR2 is YNNKEL (reference sequence). V shed 2 bases and J shed 5 bases, with 16 bases lying between them.

The genes are TRBV6-5 and TRBJ2-7; a possible D gene is TRBD2 (5 bases). This CDR3 spans 13 amino acids. Between the trimmed V and J ends, which lost 2 bases and 4 bases, there was a span of 9 bases. Germline CDR1 and CDR2: MNHEY and SVGAGI. The CDR3 loop is CASSYGLGYEQYF. DNA for the CDR3: TGTGCCAGCAGTTACGGACTGGGGTACGAGCAGTACTTC.

This rearrangement joins TRBV2 to TRBJ2-7; a weak D match, TRBD2 (6 bases). From germline, CDR1 is SNHLY and CDR2 FYNNEI. Trimming removed 3 bases at V and 5 bases at J, with 11 bases between. The CDR3 consists of 13 residues. CDR3 nucleotide sequence: TGTGCCAGCAGTGACCCTAGCGACGACGAGCAGTACTTC. Translating it yields CASSDPSDDEQYF.

This clone turned up a few times. The chain combines TRBV3-1 (or the pseudogene TRBV3-2) with TRBJ1-2, with unresolved D. Germline V gene sequence: CDR1 LGHDT, CDR2 YNNKEL (reference sequence). The V and J ends lost 1 base and 8 bases respectively, with 8 bases between them. The CDR3 length is 12 residues. The CDR3: CASSQGLRGYTF. The CDR3 DNA sequence: TGTGCCAGCAGCCAAGGCCTACGGGGCTACACCTTC.

The chain uses TRBV3-1 (or the pseudogene TRBV3-2) and TRBJ2-2, with a tentative D call TRBD1 (6 bases). Trimming left V 2 bases short and J 3 bases short, with 7 bases between. Germline values: CDR1 LGHDT, CDR2 YNNKEL (reference sequence). The CDR3 spans 14 residues. For the CDR3, the DNA is TGTGCCAGCAGCCAATACAGGGACACCGGGGAGCTGTTTTTT. Amino acids: CASSQYRDTGELFF.

The rearrangement uses TRBV6-5 and TRBJ1-1, with a tentative D call TRBD1 (5 bases). Trimming pared 4 bases from V and 1 base from J, leaving 13 bases between. The CDR3 is made up of 15 amino acids. The V gene's germline CDR1 is MNHEY and CDR2 SVGAGI. The CDR3: CASSSSGLPNTEAFF. The CDR3 nucleotides read TGTGCCAGCAGTTCCTCGGGGCTGCCGAACACTGAAGCTTTCTTT.

Comments on this clone: Additional DNA sequences in this sample encode the identical CDR3. The V call is TRBV27, the J call TRBJ1-2, with TRBD1 matching 10 bases. Germline assignment: CDR1 MNHEY and CDR2 SMNVEV (reference sequence). Losses at the gene ends were 5 bases for V and 8 bases for J; bases not matched to a gene: 5. The CDR3 is 13 residues long. CDR3 DNA sequence: TGTGCCAGCAGTCGGGACAGGGGAGGGGGCTACACCTTC. This sequence encodes CASSRDRGGGYTF.

The V call is TRBV5-1, the J call TRBJ2-5, with D perhaps matching TRBD1 (5 bases). The length of the CDR3 is 15 residues. V lost 3 bases and J lost 1, with 13 bases in between. Looked up from germline, CDR1 is SGHRS and CDR2 is YFSETQ. The CDR3 protein is CASSSNRQLQETQYF. CDR3 sequence (DNA): TGCGCCAGCAGCTCCAACCGACAGCTCCAAGAGACCCAGTACTTC.

The chain recombines TRBV12-3 or TRBV12-4 with TRBJ1-2; D gene uncertain. Trimming took 6 bases from V and 8 from J, leaving 16 bases between them. This CDR3 is 13 amino acids long. CDR3 in amino acids: CASRQASEKGYTF. The CDR3 DNA follows: TGTGCCAGCAGGCAAGCGTCAGAGAAAGGCTACACCTTC.

This chain uses TRBV19 with TRBJ1-1; D gene unclear. The CDR3 runs to 15 residues. With 1 base removed from V and 6 bases from J, the gap between germline ends came to 15 bases. The germline CDR1 and CDR2 sequences are LNHDA and SQIVND (reference sequence). The CDR3, as DNA: TGTGCCAGTAGTATAGTTGGGAGGTCGTGGTCTGAAGCTTTCTTT. Translation: CASSIVGRSWSEAFF. Full variable domain (outside the CDR3, taken from reference TRBV19 and TRBJ1-1): DGGITQSPKYLFRKEGQNVTLSCEQNLNHDAMYWYRQDPGQGLRLIYYSQIVNDFQKGDIAEGYSVSREKKESFPLTVTSAQKNPTAFYLCASSIVGRSWSEAFFGQGTRLTVV.

V and J are TRBV19 and TRBJ2-2; D possibly corresponds to TRBD2 (5 bases). The CDR3 consists of 14 residues. Trimming pared 1 base from V and 5 bases from J, leaving 8 bases between. Germline-derived CDR1 and CDR2 are LNHDA and SQIVND (reference sequence). This CDR3 reads CASSIAGMTGELFF. The CDR3, as DNA: TGTGCCAGTAGTATAGCGGGGATGACCGGGGAGCTGTTTTTT.

The chain combines TRBV7-9 with TRBJ1-1; 11 nucleotides align to TRBD1. V shed 5 bases, J shed 5 bases, and the junction held 7 bases outside the gene matches. CDR1 SEHNR and CDR2 FQNEAQ come from the germline V gene (reference sequence). This CDR3 has 15 amino acids. CDR3 bases: TGTGCCAGCAGCGGAGGACAGGGGGCAAATACTGAAGCTTTCTTT. Translated, it gives CASSGGQGANTEAFF.

J is TRBJ2-6 and V is TRBV28; D gene unclear. V shed 8 bases and J shed 0 bases, with 2 bases lying between them. Germline V gene sequence: CDR1 MDHEN, CDR2 SYDVKM. There are 12 residues in the CDR3. The CDR3, as DNA: TGTGCCAGCCACTCTGGGGCCAACGTCCTGACTTTC. Its protein is CASHSGANVLTF.

This clone was seen only a few times. This rearrangement joins TRBV5-1 to TRBJ1-6; 7 bases are a match to TRBD1. Germline CDR1 reads SGHRS; CDR2 reads YFSETQ. The V gene end was trimmed by 0 bases and the J gene end by 6 bases; junction bases not matched to a gene: 3. This CDR3 region has 15 residues. CDR3 in amino acids: CASSLEGTANSPLHF. CDR3 DNA: TGCGCCAGCAGCTTGGAGGGGACAGCTAATTCACCCCTCCACTTT.

This clone was counted between two and nine times. The chain combines TRBV18 with TRBJ2-7; the D is unclear. The CDR3 is made up of 11 amino acids. Germline V CDR1 and CDR2: KGHSH, LQKENI. Trimming removed 3 bases at V and 3 bases at J, with 3 bases between. The CDR3 DNA sequence: TGTGCCAGCTCACCCCACTACGAGCAGTACTTC. Translation: CASSPHYEQYF.

This clone came up many times. This sequence joins TRBV9 and TRBJ2-1, with 9 bases identical to TRBD2. V lost 7 bases to trimming and J lost 15 bases; unmatched junction nucleotides: 14. The CDR3 is made up of 13 amino acids. CDR1 and CDR2 (germline): SGDLS, YYNGEE. The CDR3 DNA follows: TGTGCCAGCGAAGACCGCGGGGGGGTCGGGCTGTTCTTC. It yields the protein CASEDRGGVGLFF. Together with reference TRBV9 and TRBJ2-1, the CDR3 gives the full variable domain: DSGVTQTPKHLITATGQRVTLRCSPRSGDLSVYWYQQSLDQGLQFLIQYYNGEERAKGNILERFSAQQFPDLHSELNLSSLELGDSALYFCASEDRGGVGLFFGPGTRLTVL.

The rearrangement joins TRBV9 to TRBJ2-3; D perhaps matches TRBD2 (6 bases). This CDR3 region has 13 residues. The germline V gene encodes CDR1 SGDLS and CDR2 YYNGEE. Trimming left V 3 bases short and J 3 bases short, with 8 bases between. CDR3 sequence reads: CASSAGGTDTQYF. CDR3 DNA sequence: TGTGCCAGCAGCGCCGGGGGAACAGATACGCAGTATTTT.

V is TRBV13 and J is TRBJ2-2; 12 nucleotides align to TRBD2. Germline CDR1 PRHDT, CDR2 FYEKMQ (reference sequence). The ends lost 5 bases at V and 6 bases at J; junction bases unmatched: 7. This CDR3 contains 16 residues. The CDR3 nucleotides read TGTGCCAGCAGCACCAGACTAGCGGGGGTTTCCGGGGAGCTGTTTTTT. This encodes CASSTRLAGVSGELFF.

This chain uses TRBV4-2 with TRBJ2-7; a weak D match, TRBD2 (5 bases). Germline V lookup: CDR1 LGHNA, CDR2 YNFKEQ. V was cut by 3 bases and J by 2 bases, with 17 bases left in between. CDR3 length: 16 residues. DNA of the CDR3: TGTGCCAGCAGCCACGAGCAGGCGGGCGCAACCTACGAGCAGTACTTC. Encoded protein: CASSHEQAGATYEQYF.

V usage is TRBV5-1 and J usage is TRBJ2-2; TRBD1 agrees at 7 bases. The V and J ends lost 1 base and 6 bases, in that order; junction bases with no gene match: 6. Germline V gives CDR1 SGHRS, CDR2 YFSETQ. The CDR3 has 15 amino acids. DNA for the CDR3: TGCGCCAGCAGCTTGTTGGGGCAGGGGGCCGGGGAGCTGTTTTTT. Its protein is CASSLLGQGAGELFF.

The chain carries TRBV7-9 and TRBJ2-2, with D perhaps matching TRBD2 (5 bases). Trimming cost V 5 bases and J 5 bases, with 9 bases left between them. Germline V gene lookup returns CDR1 SEHNR and CDR2 FQNEAQ (reference sequence). The CDR3 has 13 residues. CDR3 DNA: TGTGCCAGCAGCGTACTAGTGACCGGGGAGCTGTTTTTT. The encoded protein is CASSVLVTGELFF.